This TCR beta chain was found in a study of cytotoxic CD8 clonotypes in ibrutinib-treated CLL. Study-level information: More than 9 relapsed/refractory, around 14 treatment-naive; some 17 IGHV unmutated. Responses: approximately 25 partial, 2 complete; after median approximately 68 months, 14 stayed remitted, around twelve progressed. Following treatment for a median roughly twelve months, range 6 to 36, response samples were then taken. The samples contained 255,043 productive templates on average. They also contained an average of approximately 94,000 productive rearrangements.

The CDR3 totals 15 residues. The V end lost 6 bases, the J end lost 1 base, and 13 bases lay between the germline ends. Germline V CDR1 and CDR2: MDHEN, SYDVKM. Sequencing was performed with immunoSEQ multiplex PCR; in TCRdb, only in-frame clones are kept and a portion is missing. The profile shows 76,000 or so clones, over 80% of them singletons. The sequence came from a human donor with chronic lymphocytic leukemia. Sequencing used PBMCs, obtained after 24 months of ibrutinib treatment. The genes are TRBV28 and TRBJ1-3; D gene unclear. The CDR3 sequence: CASRQPGLSGNTIYF. The CDR3 nucleotides are TGTGCCAGCAGGCAACCGGGGTTATCTGGAAACACCATATATTTT.